The 16 T cell receptor beta chains given below trace back to one sample, sequenced in a study of PD-1 blockade in classical Hodgkin lymphoma. Profiling relied on immunoSEQ multiplex PCR, and the TCRdb table lists in-frame clones only, not all of them. The sample has under 60,000 clones, about 89% seen once; the top ten hold 6.5% to 8%. Noted time point: cycle 4 day 1 (C4D1), after 6 weeks of nivolumab. Each patient experienced a relapse that followed autologous stem cell transplantation, and brentuximab vedotin exposure varied. The specimen was peripheral blood mononuclear cells (PBMCs), collected before the fourth cycle of nivolumab. The source of these receptors is a human donor with classical Hodgkin lymphoma.

The V and J genes are TRBV6-1 and TRBJ2-5; D may be TRBD1 or TRBD2 (6 bases each). The CDR3 spans 20 residues. Trimming shortened V by 0 bases and J by 1 base, and 24 bases separated the two germline ends. The V gene's germline CDR1 is MNHNS and CDR2 SASEGT. CDR3 region: CASSEAPGTTNSGPQETQYF. CDR3 nucleotides: TGTGCCAGCAGTGAAGCGCCCGGGACAACAAATAGCGGACCCCAAGAGACCCAGTACTTC.

The CDR3 region is CASSGLTSAGEQYF. The DNA of the CDR3 is TGTGCCAGCAGTGGGTTAACTAGCGCCGGCGAGCAGTACTTC. The V call is TRBV6-1, the J call TRBJ2-7; 7 bases align to TRBD2. Per germline, CDR1 MNHNS and CDR2 SASEGT. The CDR3 contains 14 residues. V dropped 4 bases and J dropped 6; count of bases not matched to a gene: 9.

The rearrangement links TRBV11-2 to TRBJ1-2; no clear D. The germline CDR1 and CDR2 sequences are SGHAT and FQNNGV. V lost 5 bases and J lost 8, with 24 bases in between. The CDR3 contains 16 residues. The CDR3 loop reads CASSPIRGRTLEGYTF. CDR3 bases: TGTGCCAGCAGCCCCATAAGAGGGCGGACGTTAGAGGGCTACACCTTC. The full variable domain, its missing parts supplied by reference TRBV11-2 and TRBJ1-2, is EAGVAQSPRYKIIEKRQSVAFWCNPISGHATLYWYQQILGQGPKLLIQFQNNGVVDDSQLPKDRFSAERLKGVDSTLKIQPAKLEDSAVYLCASSPIRGRTLEGYTFGSGTRLTVV.

This clone was seen a single time. The chain carries TRBV9 and TRBJ2-5, with D perhaps given as TRBD1 or TRBD2 (5 bases each). Germline values: CDR1 SGDLS, CDR2 YYNGEE. Trimming took 4 bases from V and 1 from J, leaving 11 bases between them. This CDR3 contains 14 residues. This chain's CDR3 is CASSTRDGQETQYF. CDR3 bases: TGTGCCAGCAGCACCCGGGACGGCCAAGAGACCCAGTACTTC.

The V and J genes are TRBV28 and TRBJ2-7; 7 bases map to TRBD1. CDR3 length: 16 residues. Per germline, CDR1 MDHEN and CDR2 SYDVKM. V lost 3 bases, J lost 4 bases, and 12 bases stayed unmatched. The CDR3 protein is CASSFSDRAGGYEQYF. In DNA form, the CDR3 reads TGTGCCAGCAGTTTTTCAGACAGGGCGGGTGGTTACGAGCAGTACTTC.

This clone was found a few times. This chain connects TRBV19 to TRBJ2-5; TRBD2 agrees at 11 bases. Trimming removed 3 bases from V and 5 bases from J; junction bases left unmatched: 5. The CDR3 runs to 15 residues. CDR1 LNHDA and CDR2 SQIVND come from the germline V gene (reference sequence). The CDR3 bases are TGTGCCAGTAGTATGACTAGCGGGAACCGGGAGACCCAGTACTTC. This encodes CASSMTSGNRETQYF.

The genes are TRBV19 and TRBJ1-1, with a possible D match to TRBD1 (5 bases). Trimming took off 5 bases at V and 4 bases at J, with 8 bases between the two ends. The CDR3 sequence is 12 residues long. Germline CDR1 and CDR2: LNHDA and SQIVND (reference sequence). The CDR3 reads CASSPGFTEAFF. The CDR3 DNA reads as TGTGCCAGTAGTCCAGGGTTCACTGAAGCTTTCTTT.

The V gene is TRBV13, the J gene TRBJ2-1, with 8 bases that match TRBD1. The CDR3 covers 15 residues. With V trimmed by 7 bases and J by 7 bases, 12 bases remained unmatched. Germline values: CDR1 PRHDT, CDR2 FYEKMQ (reference sequence). The CDR3 nucleotides are TGTGCCAGCAACTACAGGGGGAGTTCGAGGAATGAGCAGTTCTTC. This translates into CASNYRGSSRNEQFF.

This chain connects TRBV5-1 to TRBJ2-1, with D unclear. The V gene lost 0 bases and the J gene lost 7 bases, with 8 bases spanning the gap. The germline gives CDR1 SGHRS, CDR2 YFSETQ. The CDR3 spans 13 residues. The CDR3 region is CASSLGTLNEQFF. The CDR3 region has the DNA TGCGCCAGCAGCTTGGGAACTCTGAATGAGCAGTTCTTC. Drawing the rest from reference TRBV5-1 and TRBJ2-1, the complete variable domain is KAGVTQTPRYLIKTRGQQVTLSCSPISGHRSVSWYQQTPGQGLQFLFEYFSETQRNKGNFPGRFSGRQFSNSRSEMNVSTLELGDSALYLCASSLGTLNEQFFGPGTRLTVL.

This chain joins TRBV19 and TRBJ2-3, with D perhaps matching TRBD1 (6 bases). V lost 6 bases and J lost 2, with 18 bases in between. The CDR3 contains 16 residues. CDR1 is LNHDA, CDR2 SQIVND, per germline (reference sequence). The CDR3 bases are TGTGCCAGTAGCCAACAGGGACCACGCCTCACAGATACGCAGTATTTT. Amino acid sequence: CASSQQGPRLTDTQYF.

V and J are TRBV5-4 and TRBJ1-1; D not resolved. The V gene's germline CDR1 is SGHNT and CDR2 YYREEE (reference sequence). The V gene lost 0 bases and the J gene lost 4 bases, with 13 bases spanning the gap. The CDR3 extends over 15 amino acids. CDR3 sequence (DNA): TGTGCCAGCAGCTTGGGGTGGGATGTCGGCACTGAAGCTTTCTTT. Protein sequence: CASSLGWDVGTEAFF.

This chain uses TRBV6-1 with TRBJ2-7, with 11 bases fitting TRBD2. Per the germline V gene, CDR1 is MNHNS and CDR2 is SASEGT. Trimming at V came to 1 base and at J to 5 bases, leaving 7 bases not matched to a gene. The CDR3 loop spans 16 amino acids. CDR3 protein: CASSEEKVLAGDEQYF. CDR3 nucleotides: TGTGCCAGCAGTGAAGAGAAGGTACTAGCGGGAGACGAGCAGTACTTC.

This chain joins TRBV4-2 and TRBJ1-5; 7 nucleotides line up with TRBD1. Per germline, CDR1 LGHNA and CDR2 YNFKEQ. Trimming removed 3 bases from V and 6 bases from J; junction bases left unmatched: 11. The CDR3 length is 16 residues. The DNA of the CDR3 is TGTGCCAGCAGCCACACCAACAGGGGCCTAGGTCAGCCCCAGCATTTT. This translates into CASSHTNRGLGQPQHF.

The chain has TRBV10-3 and TRBJ2-7, with TRBD2 matching over 14 bases. The CDR3 covers 16 residues. The germline V gene encodes CDR1 ENHRY and CDR2 SYGVKD. V dropped 3 bases and J dropped 2; count of bases not matched to a gene: 3. The CDR3 loop reads CAISEGLAGGTYEQYF. CDR3 in DNA: TGTGCCATCAGTGAAGGACTAGCGGGAGGTACCTACGAGCAGTACTTC.

The chain uses TRBV6-6 and TRBJ2-7; 8 nucleotides align to TRBD2. The trim removed 7 bases at V and 6 bases at J, leaving 14 bases unmatched. Germline-derived CDR1 and CDR2 are MNHNY and SVGAGI (reference sequence). This CDR3 has 15 residues. As DNA, the CDR3 is TGTGCCAGCACCCACTTATCGGGAGGGCCCTCCGAGCAGTACTTC. It translates to CASTHLSGGPSEQYF.

The chain combines TRBV11-2 with TRBJ2-1; perhaps TRBD2 as D (6 bases). The V end was cut by 5 bases, the J end by 1 base, with 12 bases between. This CDR3 spans 15 amino acids. CDR1 and CDR2 from the germline V gene are SGHAT and FQNNGV. The CDR3 reads CASSPGTFSYNEQFF. CDR3 sequence (DNA): TGTGCCAGCAGCCCCGGGACTTTTTCCTACAATGAGCAGTTCTTC.